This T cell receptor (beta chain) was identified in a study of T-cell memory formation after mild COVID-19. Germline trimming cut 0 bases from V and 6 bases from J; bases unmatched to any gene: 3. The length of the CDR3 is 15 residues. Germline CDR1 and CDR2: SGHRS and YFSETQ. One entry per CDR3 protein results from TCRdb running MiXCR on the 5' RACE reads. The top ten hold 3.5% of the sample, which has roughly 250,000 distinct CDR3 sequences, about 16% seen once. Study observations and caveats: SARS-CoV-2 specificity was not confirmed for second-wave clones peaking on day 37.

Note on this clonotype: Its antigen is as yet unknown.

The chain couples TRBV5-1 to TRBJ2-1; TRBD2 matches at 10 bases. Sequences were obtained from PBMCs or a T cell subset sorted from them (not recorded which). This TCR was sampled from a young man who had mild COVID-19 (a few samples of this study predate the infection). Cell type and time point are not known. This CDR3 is CASSLDLAGVNEQFF. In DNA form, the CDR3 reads TGCGCCAGCAGCTTGGATCTAGCGGGGGTCAATGAGCAGTTCTTC.